These T cell receptor beta chains were read from a single sample in a study of vaccination and CD4 T cells after COVID-19. Their antigen targets remain unknown. In TCRdb, the PCR reads were re-called with MiXCR into one record per CDR3 protein. The sample shows about 10,000 distinct CDR3 sequences, about 69% of them seen only once. Sequenced material: CD4+ T cells from blood, cultured in vitro. These receptors were obtained from a human donor who had recovered from COVID-19. Each CDR3 is given without its conserved first and last residue. The D gene is left open where the match is weak.

j_call d_call v_call cdr3_length cdr3_aa
TRBJ1-5 TRBD1 TRBV7-8 15 ASSLIGTGIVNQPQH
TRBJ2-1 TRBD2 TRBV3-1 15 ASSLRQAGGSYNEQF
TRBJ1-1 NA TRBV7-3 12 ASSLSMGNTEAF
TRBJ2-1 TRBD2 TRBV27 15 ASSLWSQAGPYNEQF
TRBJ1-5 TRBD1 TRBV6-1 16 ASRGGPVGLYSNQPQH
TRBJ1-2 NA TRBV28 12 ASSPARGGQVCT
TRBJ1-5 TRBD1 TRBV12-3/TRBV12-4 13 ASSVRDRGNQPQH
TRBJ1-5 NA TRBV6-1 10 ASGTYNQPQH
TRBJ2-7 NA TRBV9 13 ASSPREGASYEQY
TRBJ2-7 NA TRBV20-1 11 SASVTASYEQY
TRBJ1-6 TRBD1 TRBV7-2 14 ASSGSRGILNSPLH
TRBJ1-2 NA TRBV28 11 ASSLGAGIGYT
TRBJ1-5 NA TRBV20-1 13 SAQGRQGVGQPQH
TRBJ1-5 NA TRBV27 13 ASSLSGRGNQPQH
TRBJ2-2 NA TRBV6-2/TRBV6-3 10 ASSQDPGELF
TRBJ1-2 NA TRBV20-1 11 SARDRTNYGYT
TRBJ2-3 TRBD2 TRBV5-1 15 ASSLGLAGGSTDTQY
TRBJ2-5 TRBD2 TRBV6-2/TRBV6-3 11 ASGDRSGKTQY